Reported below is one T cell receptor (beta chain). Assay: immunoSEQ multiplex PCR; the TCRdb copy retains only in-frame clones and omits some. The data contain around 92,000 clones, 94% of them seen just once; the ten biggest clones take up about 0.18%. These data are taken from a study of OX40 agonist ivuxolimab in advanced cancers. The overall study: Every 2 weeks, patients received ivuxolimab intravenously, dosed at 0.01 to 10 mg/kg.

The CDR3 sequence is 18 residues long. The germline gives CDR1 MNHEY, CDR2 SMNVEV (reference sequence). With V trimmed by 6 bases and J by 1 base, 16 bases remained unmatched. The sequenced sample was CD4+ or CD8+ T cells sorted from blood, obtained in a trial of the OX40 agonist ivuxolimab. The receptor was derived from an adult with an advanced solid tumor such as melanoma, head and neck, liver or kidney cancer. The chain recombines TRBV27 with TRBJ1-1; TRBD1 aligns across 8 bases. DNA for the CDR3: TGTGCCAGCAGCCAGGAGAGGAGATGGACAGGGTCGAACACTGAAGCTTTCTTT. It codes for CASSQERRWTGSNTEAFF.